The 30 T cell receptor beta chains in this list originate from one sample, sequenced in a study of CD8 T cell repertoires and HIV-1 epitope variants. Some clones are missing from TCRdb's copy, which holds only in-frame ones; the method was immunoSEQ multiplex PCR. The sample contains 5,000 or so clones, 65% to 75% of which appear only once. No antigen is known for these receptors. Sequencing was done on a sample of cultured CD8+ T cells derived from PBMCs. These receptors were collected from a male donor with HIV.

The rearrangement links TRBV9 to TRBJ2-3; D may match TRBD1 or TRBD2 (7 bases each). This CDR3 region has 16 residues. Germline assignment: CDR1 SGDLS and CDR2 YYNGEE. Trimming shortened V by 4 bases and J by 3 bases, and 18 bases separated the two germline ends. The CDR3 protein is CASSPPTGEGTDTQYF. CDR3 bases: TGTGCCAGCAGCCCCCCTACAGGGGAGGGGACAGATACGCAGTATTTT.

The genes are TRBV29-1 and TRBJ1-5, with D tentatively TRBD1 (5 bases). The CDR3 loop spans 14 amino acids. Germline CDR1 reads SQVTM; CDR2 reads ANQGSEA. The V end lost 7 bases, the J end lost 6 bases, and 19 bases lay between the germline ends. CDR3 residues: CSALMVGGGQPQHF. Written as DNA, the CDR3 is TGCAGCGCCTTGATGGTTGGGGGGGGTCAGCCCCAGCATTTT.

This clone was seen more than once but under ten times. This chain connects TRBV9 to TRBJ1-1; 8 nucleotides match TRBD1. CDR3 length: 16 residues. The ends lost 0 bases at V and 2 bases at J; junction bases unmatched: 6. In germline, CDR1 is SGDLS, CDR2 YYNGEE. CDR3 residues: CASSVGAGGLNTEAFF. In DNA, the CDR3 is TGTGCCAGCAGCGTAGGGGCAGGGGGCCTCAACACTGAAGCTTTCTTT.

This clone was found a few times. V is TRBV19 and J is TRBJ2-1; 8 bases agree with TRBD1. In germline, CDR1 is LNHDA, CDR2 SQIVND (reference sequence). CDR3 length: 13 amino acids. The V gene end was trimmed by 3 bases and the J gene end by 9 bases; junction bases not matched to a gene: 4. DNA of the CDR3: TGTGCCAGTAGTATCTCAGGGGGCGTTGAGCAGTTCTTC. This encodes CASSISGGVEQFF.

V and J are TRBV19 and TRBJ1-1; no reliable D call. Germline loops: CDR1 LNHDA, CDR2 SQIVND (reference sequence). The CDR3 length is 15 residues. V lost 3 bases to trimming and J lost 0 bases, with 11 bases between them. The CDR3: CASSMGRTLNTEAFF. CDR3 DNA: TGTGCCAGTAGTATGGGCAGGACGTTGAACACTGAAGCTTTCTTT.

The chain couples TRBV5-4 to TRBJ1-1; tentative D call: TRBD1 (6 bases). Germline V CDR1 and CDR2: SGHNT, YYREEE (reference sequence). The length of the CDR3 is 14 residues. Trimming left V 2 bases short and J 2 bases short, with 10 bases between. DNA of the CDR3: TGTGCCAGCAGCTTTGGAGGGGGAAACACTGAAGCTTTCTTT. Residues: CASSFGGGNTEAFF.

The chain is built from TRBV7-9 and TRBJ2-7, with a weak D call TRBD2 (6 bases). The CDR3 has 15 amino acids. V was trimmed by 5 bases and J by 6 bases, leaving 20 bases between them. Germline assignment: CDR1 SEHNR and CDR2 FQNEAQ (reference sequence). The CDR3 loop reads CASSRSSGGYGEQYF. In DNA, the CDR3 is TGTGCCAGCAGCCGTAGTTCCGGGGGATACGGCGAGCAGTACTTC.

V is TRBV7-9 and J is TRBJ2-3; 10 bases fit TRBD2. V trimming: 11 bases; J trimming: 4 bases; junction bases outside the gene matches: 9. Germline values: CDR1 SEHNR, CDR2 FQNEAQ (reference sequence). The CDR3 contains 14 residues. The CDR3 reads CACQTSGNSDTQYF. The CDR3 DNA follows: TGTGCCTGCCAAACTAGCGGGAATTCAGATACGCAGTATTTT.

This clone was seen a few times. The V call is TRBV9, the J call TRBJ2-1, with 7 positions matching TRBD2. The length of the CDR3 is 14 residues. Losses at the gene ends were 3 bases for V and 7 bases for J; bases not matched to a gene: 7. CDR1 is SGDLS and CDR2 is YYNGEE in the germline V gene. The CDR3, as DNA: TGTGCCAGCAGCGCCGGAGCGGGGTGGAATGAGCAGTTCTTC. Amino acids: CASSAGAGWNEQFF.

The chain links TRBV5-1 to TRBJ2-3, with TRBD2 matching over 12 bases. Germline V gene sequence: CDR1 SGHRS, CDR2 YFSETQ. The V gene end was trimmed by 4 bases and the J gene end by 2 bases; junction bases not matched to a gene: 2. The CDR3 loop spans 15 amino acids. CDR3 nucleotides: TGCGCCAGCAGCGGGACTAGCGGGCTCACAGATACGCAGTATTTT. It encodes CASSGTSGLTDTQYF.

The chain couples TRBV10-3 to TRBJ2-2; a possible D gene is TRBD2 (5 bases). This CDR3 comprises 17 residues. CDR1 and CDR2 (germline): ENHRY, SYGVKD. Trimming left V 7 bases short and J 0 bases short, with 18 bases between. As DNA, the CDR3 is TGTGCCATCACCGAGGGAACGGCAAATGCGAACACCGGGGAGCTGTTTTTT. Translated: CAITEGTANANTGELFF.

The rearrangement uses TRBV28 and TRBJ2-2, with 7 nucleotides matching TRBD2. The CDR3 extends over 14 amino acids. The ends lost 10 bases at V and 0 bases at J; junction bases unmatched: 5. Germline assignment: CDR1 MDHEN and CDR2 SYDVKM. The CDR3 spells CAIGAGPNTGELFF. The CDR3 nucleotides are TGTGCCATCGGAGCGGGACCGAACACCGGGGAGCTGTTTTTT.

The V gene is TRBV7-8, the J gene TRBJ2-7; 10 nucleotides agree with TRBD2. The CDR3 has 16 residues. Germline values: CDR1 SGHVS, CDR2 FQNEAQ. With V trimmed by 5 bases and J by 3 bases, 10 bases remained unmatched. CDR3 DNA: TGTGCCAGCAGCAGACAACTAGCGGGAAAAAACTACGAGCAGTACTTC. Translation: CASSRQLAGKNYEQYF.

The chain combines TRBV6-5 with TRBJ2-1; a possible D gene is TRBD2 (6 bases). Germline-derived CDR1 and CDR2 are MNHEY and SVGAGI. The CDR3 covers 15 residues. The germline V and J ends were trimmed by 6 bases and 0 bases, with 12 bases remaining between them. CDR3 DNA sequence: TGTGCCAGCAGCCACCGGGGGAGCTCCTACAATGAGCAGTTCTTC. This sequence encodes CASSHRGSSYNEQFF.

The chain recombines TRBV5-6 with TRBJ2-7, with TRBD2 as a possible D gene (5 bases). V lost 0 bases and J 5 bases, leaving 9 bases between the germline ends. Germline V gene data show CDR1 as SGHDT and CDR2 as YYEEEE. This CDR3 is built from 13 residues. This CDR3 reads CASSLEWGDEQYF. CDR3 bases: TGTGCCAGCAGCTTGGAATGGGGAGACGAGCAGTACTTC.

Note on this clone: Distinct nucleotide sequences in the sample also encode this CDR3. The genes are TRBV19 and TRBJ2-2; no firm D call. Looked up from germline, CDR1 is LNHDA and CDR2 is SQIVND (reference sequence). With 9 bases removed from V and 7 bases from J, the gap between germline ends came to 12 bases. CDR3 length: 12 amino acids. DNA of the CDR3: TGTGCCAGCAGAGGCCCGGACGGGGAGCTGTTTTTT. Residues: CASRGPDGELFF. The full variable domain, rest sourced from reference TRBV19 and TRBJ2-2, is DGGITQSPKYLFRKEGQNVTLSCEQNLNHDAMYWYRQDPGQGLRLIYYSQIVNDFQKGDIAEGYSVSREKKESFPLTVTSAQKNPTAFYLCASRGPDGELFFGEGSRLTVL.

There are a few counts of this clone. J is TRBJ2-1 and V is TRBV20-1; no clear D. This CDR3 region has 11 residues. Trimming removed 0 bases from V and 14 bases from J, with 11 bases in between. From germline, CDR1 is DFQATT and CDR2 SNEGSKA (reference sequence). CDR3 bases: TGCAGTGCTAGAGAACCAAACTCGGAGTTCTTC. Translated, it gives CSAREPNSEFF.

The rearrangement uses TRBV28 and TRBJ1-6, with 7 bases identical to TRBD1. This CDR3 is 15 amino acids long. The V gene's germline CDR1 is MDHEN and CDR2 SYDVKM. With V trimmed by 3 bases and J by 4 bases, 3 bases remained unmatched. The CDR3 sequence is CASSLVQGYNSPLHF. In DNA form, the CDR3 reads TGTGCCAGCAGTTTGGTACAGGGGTATAATTCACCCCTCCACTTT.

This clone was observed a few times. The chain links TRBV28 to TRBJ2-7, with 7 bases lining up with TRBD1. Germline V CDR1 and CDR2: MDHEN, SYDVKM. The ends lost 4 bases at V and 5 bases at J; junction bases unmatched: 5. The CDR3 is 13 amino acids. CDR3: CASSSDRADEQYF. The CDR3 bases are TGTGCCAGCAGTTCAGACAGGGCAGACGAGCAGTACTTC.

V gene TRBV5-6 combines with J gene TRBJ2-7; 8 bases fit TRBD1. Germline CDR1 reads SGHDT; CDR2 reads YYEEEE. Losses at the gene ends were 0 bases for V and 2 bases for J; bases not matched to a gene: 4. CDR3 length: 15 residues. CDR3 protein: CASSLETGATYEQYF. The CDR3 nucleotides are TGTGCCAGCAGCTTGGAGACAGGGGCAACCTACGAGCAGTACTTC.

V and J are TRBV7-9 and TRBJ2-7; 9 positions match TRBD1. Germline loops: CDR1 SEHNR, CDR2 FQNEAQ (reference sequence). J was trimmed by 4 bases and V by 5 bases; bases with no gene match: 6. CDR3 length equals 14 residues. The CDR3 protein is CASSPRDRVYEQYF. The CDR3 coding sequence is TGTGCCAGCAGCCCCCGGGACAGGGTTTACGAGCAGTACTTC.

The V and J genes are TRBV27 and TRBJ2-1; tentatively, D is TRBD1 or TRBD2 (6 bases each). Trimming shortened V by 2 bases and J by 2 bases, and 7 bases separated the two germline ends. Germline V lookup: CDR1 MNHEY, CDR2 SMNVEV (reference sequence). The CDR3 has 14 amino acids. Here the CDR3 reads CASSLRGAYNEQFF. CDR3 in DNA: TGTGCCAGCAGTTTAAGGGGGGCCTACAATGAGCAGTTCTTC.

This clone has only a few counts. At one of its ends the junction is not consistent with the germline gene, which may arise from a read error. The V call is TRBV12-5, the J call TRBJ1-1, with no clear D. The CDR3 is made up of 8 amino acids. The germline gives CDR1 LGHNT, CDR2 FRNRAP. The CDR3 is CVTRGAFF. The CDR3 nucleotides are TGCGTCACGCGAGGCGCTTTCTTT.

The chain links TRBV7-3 to TRBJ2-1; 10 nucleotides align to TRBD2. The CDR3 consists of 17 residues. Germline CDR1 reads SGHTA; CDR2 reads FQGTGA. With V trimmed by 1 base and J by 6 bases, 9 bases remained unmatched. The CDR3 sequence is CASSLMGAGGLGNEQFF. The CDR3 DNA reads as TGTGCCAGCAGCTTAATGGGAGCGGGGGGGCTCGGCAATGAGCAGTTCTTC.

This clone is labeled as medium-sized. CDR3 sequence reads: CATSRDRRETQYF. CDR3 nucleotide sequence: TGTGCCACCAGCAGAGATCGGAGAGAGACCCAGTACTTC. This chain links TRBV15 with TRBJ2-5; no reliable D call. Trimming shortened V by 0 bases and J by 4 bases, and 6 bases separated the two germline ends. The CDR3 runs to 13 residues. Germline CDR1 and CDR2: LNHNV and YYDKDF (reference sequence).

The chain is built from TRBV9 and TRBJ1-2; possibly TRBD1 for D (5 bases). In germline, CDR1 is SGDLS, CDR2 YYNGEE. V was trimmed by 0 bases and J by 0 bases, leaving 6 bases between them. The CDR3 contains 14 residues. CDR3 nucleotides: TGTGCCAGCAGCGTAGGGGGGGCTAACTATGGCTACACCTTC. It translates to CASSVGGANYGYTF.

The chain employs TRBV6-6 and TRBJ2-1; possible D gene TRBD1, 6 bases. Germline lookup yields CDR1 MNHNY and CDR2 SVGAGI (reference sequence). V was shortened by 2 bases and J by 10 bases, with 12 bases between the two germline ends. The CDR3 has 13 residues. The CDR3 sequence is CASSYVDSREQFF. DNA for the CDR3: TGTGCCAGCAGTTACGTGGACAGCCGGGAGCAGTTCTTC.

This sequence joins TRBV7-2 and TRBJ2-7; 11 nucleotides line up with TRBD1. J was trimmed by 7 bases and V by 0 bases; bases with no gene match: 11. Germline CDR1 SGHTA, CDR2 FQGNSA. The CDR3 is made up of 17 amino acids. DNA of the CDR3: TGTGCCAGCAGCTTAGCAGGACTAGGACAGGGGGCTTATGAGCAGTACTTC. Translating gives CASSLAGLGQGAYEQYF.

This clone was observed a handful of times. The rearrangement uses TRBV28 and TRBJ1-1; D is unresolved. CDR3 length equals 16 residues. The V end lost 6 bases, the J end lost 0 bases, and 17 bases lay between the germline ends. CDR1 MDHEN and CDR2 SYDVKM come from the germline V gene. In DNA, the CDR3 is TGTGCCAGCAGGACTTTATATGGCAGGCTGAACACTGAAGCTTTCTTT. It codes for CASRTLYGRLNTEAFF.

The rearrangement joins TRBV19 to TRBJ2-2, with a possible D match to TRBD2 (5 bases). Germline CDR1 reads LNHDA; CDR2 reads SQIVND (reference sequence). CDR3 size: 15 residues. The V gene lost 4 bases and the J gene lost 0 bases, with 9 bases spanning the gap. The CDR3 loop is CASSRTGTNTGELFF. The CDR3 DNA reads TGTGCCAGTAGTAGAACGGGAACGAACACCGGGGAGCTGTTTTTT.